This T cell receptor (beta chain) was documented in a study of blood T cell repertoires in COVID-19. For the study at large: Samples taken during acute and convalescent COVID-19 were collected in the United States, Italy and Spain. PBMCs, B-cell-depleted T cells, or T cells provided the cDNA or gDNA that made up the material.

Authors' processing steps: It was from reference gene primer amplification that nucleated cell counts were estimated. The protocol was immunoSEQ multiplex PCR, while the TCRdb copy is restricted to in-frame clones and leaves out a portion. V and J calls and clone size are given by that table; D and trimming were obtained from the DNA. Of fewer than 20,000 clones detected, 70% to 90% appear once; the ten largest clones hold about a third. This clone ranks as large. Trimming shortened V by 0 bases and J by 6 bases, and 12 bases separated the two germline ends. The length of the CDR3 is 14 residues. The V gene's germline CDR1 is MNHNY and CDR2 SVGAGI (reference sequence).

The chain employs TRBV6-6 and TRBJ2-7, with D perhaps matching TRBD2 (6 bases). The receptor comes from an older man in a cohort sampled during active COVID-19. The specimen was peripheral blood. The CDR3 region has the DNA TGTGCCAGCAGTTACTCCGGGACTGGGGGCGAGCAGTACTTC. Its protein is CASSYSGTGGEQYF.